These 23 T cell receptor beta chains came from one sample sequenced in a study of OX40 agonist ivuxolimab in advanced cancers. The data were produced by immunoSEQ multiplex PCR, yet TCRdb's version contains in-frame clones alone and is incomplete. The sample shows 40,000 to 60,000 clones, 60% to 85% of them seen only once. Sequencing used CD4+ or CD8+ T cells sorted from blood, obtained in a trial of the OX40 agonist ivuxolimab. These receptors all stem from an adult with an advanced solid tumor such as melanoma, head and neck, liver or kidney cancer.

V usage is TRBV28 and J usage is TRBJ1-5; 7 nucleotides agree with TRBD1. The CDR3 totals 16 residues. CDR1 and CDR2 (germline): MDHEN, SYDVKM. With V trimmed by 6 bases and J by 2 bases, 10 bases remained unmatched. The CDR3 sequence: CASRVQGGQGNQPQHF. The CDR3 DNA reads TGTGCCAGCAGGGTCCAGGGGGGTCAGGGCAATCAGCCCCAGCATTTT.

This clone came up once. The V and J genes are TRBV29-1 and TRBJ1-2; perhaps TRBD1 as D (6 bases). Germline V gene data show CDR1 as SQVTM and CDR2 as ANQGSEA. V lost 4 bases to trimming and J lost 10 bases, with 10 bases between them. The CDR3 contains 10 residues. CDR3 residues: CSVGDRTYTF. In DNA, the CDR3 is TGCAGCGTTGGAGACAGGACCTACACCTTC.

This chain's CDR3 is CASSSQGSQNTEAFF. The CDR3 DNA reads TGTGCCAGCAGCTCTCAGGGGAGCCAGAACACTGAAGCTTTCTTT. The chain combines TRBV7-9 with TRBJ1-1, with TRBD1 as a possible D gene (6 bases). V lost 4 bases and J lost 1, with 13 bases in between. CDR1 is SEHNR and CDR2 is FQNEAQ in the germline V gene (reference sequence). The length of the CDR3 is 15 residues.

The V call is TRBV7-8, the J call TRBJ2-7, with TRBD1 matching 9 bases. Germline V gives CDR1 SGHVS, CDR2 FQNEAQ. The CDR3 loop spans 16 amino acids. V gave up 4 bases and J gave up 4 bases; unmatched junction bases: 11. CDR3 loop: CASSYQLGQGTYEQYF. The CDR3 bases are TGTGCCAGCAGCTATCAATTGGGACAGGGAACTTACGAGCAGTACTTC.

The chain uses TRBV5-4 and TRBJ1-1; no reliable D call. V was cut by 3 bases and J by 5 bases, with 11 bases left in between. The CDR3 extends over 13 amino acids. CDR1 and CDR2 from the germline V gene are SGHNT and YYREEE (reference sequence). The CDR3 DNA follows: TGTGCCAGCAGCTCCGGCATAAGGACTGAAGCTTTCTTT. This sequence encodes CASSSGIRTEAFF.

The chain recombines TRBV11-2 with TRBJ2-7; either TRBD1 or TRBD2 may fit D (5 bases each). V lost 5 bases, J lost 5 bases, and 22 bases lay in between. Germline-derived CDR1 and CDR2 are SGHAT and FQNNGV. The CDR3 has 16 residues. This CDR3 reads CASSPIFGGRGHEQYF. In DNA, the CDR3 is TGTGCCAGCAGCCCAATTTTTGGGGGAAGAGGACACGAGCAGTACTTC. Looking up the rest from reference TRBV11-2 and TRBJ2-7 gives the full variable domain: EAGVAQSPRYKIIEKRQSVAFWCNPISGHATLYWYQQILGQGPKLLIQFQNNGVVDDSQLPKDRFSAERLKGVDSTLKIQPAKLEDSAVYLCASSPIFGGRGHEQYFGPGTRLTVT.

The CDR3 protein is CASTGLGQGVGSNQPQHF. The CDR3 DNA sequence: TGTGCCAGCACCGGATTGGGACAGGGGGTGGGTAGCAATCAGCCCCAGCATTTT. The chain couples TRBV28 to TRBJ1-5; 11 nucleotides agree with TRBD1. The germline V gene has CDR1 MDHEN and CDR2 SYDVKM. This CDR3 has 18 residues. V was clipped by 7 bases and J by 0 bases; unmatched bases: 11.

V and J are TRBV6-5 and TRBJ2-7; D perhaps matches TRBD2 (6 bases). CDR1 and CDR2 (germline): MNHEY, SVGAGI. V lost 7 bases and J lost 4, with 17 bases in between. CDR3 size: 14 residues. CDR3 protein: CASTGTSRGYEQYF. The CDR3 coding sequence is TGTGCCAGCACCGGGACGTCCCGGGGGTACGAGCAGTACTTC.

This clone was observed a handful of times. V gene TRBV5-1 combines with J gene TRBJ2-1; 10 positions match TRBD2. Germline V gene lookup returns CDR1 SGHRS and CDR2 YFSETQ. The CDR3 consists of 15 residues. V dropped 1 base and J dropped 9; count of bases not matched to a gene: 7. The CDR3 sequence: CASSLSSLAGVEQFF. The CDR3 coding sequence is TGCGCCAGCAGCTTGAGTAGTCTAGCGGGAGTTGAGCAGTTCTTC.

The V gene is TRBV18, the J gene TRBJ2-1, with D maybe TRBD2 (5 bases). V was clipped by 0 bases and J by 4 bases, with 10 bases between them. The length of the CDR3 is 15 residues. Germline V CDR1 and CDR2: KGHSH, LQKENI. CDR3 sequence (DNA): TGTGCCAGCTCACCACCCGGGCGAGGGTACAATGAGCAGTTCTTC. As protein: CASSPPGRGYNEQFF.

The chain joins TRBV30 to TRBJ1-5, with D perhaps matching TRBD1 (5 bases). V dropped 2 bases and J dropped 2 bases, with 13 bases sitting between them. From germline, CDR1 is GTSNPN and CDR2 SVGIG (reference sequence). The CDR3 is made up of 15 amino acids. In DNA form, the CDR3 reads TGTGCCTGGAGTATTGGGGCCGGGGGCAATCAGCCCCAGCATTTT. It yields the protein CAWSIGAGGNQPQHF.

In the case of this clone: The junction shows a germline mismatch at one end, possibly a read error. J is TRBJ2-7 and V is TRBV10-3; TRBD1 matches at 7 bases. The germline V gene has CDR1 ENHRY and CDR2 SYGVKD. CDR3 length: 8 residues. This CDR3 is CAIIGQEF. Written as DNA, the CDR3 is TGTGCCATCATCGGACAGGAATTC.

This chain uses TRBV29-1 with TRBJ2-3; the D gene is possibly TRBD2 (6 bases). CDR1 SQVTM and CDR2 ANQGSEA come from the germline V gene. The V gene lost 0 bases and the J gene lost 8 bases, with 12 bases spanning the gap. The CDR3 length is 13 residues. CDR3 in DNA: TGCAGCGTTGAAGATCGCGGGAAAGCTACGCAGTATTTT. Translating gives CSVEDRGKATQYF.

The rearrangement uses TRBV5-6 and TRBJ1-1, with TRBD1 as a possible D gene (6 bases). Germline V gene data show CDR1 as SGHDT and CDR2 as YYEEEE. Trimming took 5 bases from V and 6 from J, leaving 17 bases between them. The CDR3 is made up of 14 amino acids. CDR3 in DNA: TGTGCCAGCAGGCGGACAGCGTCGATCGCTGAAGCTTTCTTT. Translating gives CASRRTASIAEAFF.

The rearrangement links TRBV4-3 to TRBJ2-7; D ambiguous. Germline V CDR1 and CDR2: LGHNA, YSLEER. The germline V and J ends were trimmed by 8 bases and 3 bases, with 14 bases remaining between them. The CDR3 spans 13 residues. DNA of the CDR3: TGCGCCAGCGGCGGACGGCAGAACTACGAGCAGTACTTC. Translated: CASGGRQNYEQYF.

The rearrangement links TRBV28 to TRBJ1-1; D possibly corresponds to TRBD1 (5 bases). The CDR3 consists of 15 residues. CDR1 and CDR2 from the germline V gene are MDHEN and SYDVKM. V gave up 3 bases and J gave up 2 bases, with 13 bases separating them. The CDR3 nucleotides read TGTGCCAGCAGTTTGGGGGGGGAGCTAAACACTGAAGCTTTCTTT. This codes for CASSLGGELNTEAFF.

The chain joins TRBV5-5 to TRBJ2-7, with a tentative D call TRBD1 (6 bases). The V gene's germline CDR1 is SGHKS and CDR2 YYEKEE (reference sequence). The ends were cut back, 0 bases at V and 2 bases at J, with 9 bases in the middle. The CDR3 loop spans 14 amino acids. The CDR3 DNA reads TGTGCCAGCAGCTTGGCCCACAGGGCCTACGAGCAGTACTTC. Translated, it gives CASSLAHRAYEQYF.

In this sample, this clone turned up once. The chain is built from TRBV25-1 and TRBJ1-6; D perhaps matches TRBD1 (5 bases). The CDR3 covers 16 residues. The germline V gene encodes CDR1 MGHDK and CDR2 SYGVNS. V was cut by 2 bases and J by 7 bases, with 15 bases left in between. CDR3 in DNA: TGTGCCAGCAGTGAACTTTCCGCAGGGATGAATTCACCCCTCCACTTT. It encodes CASSELSAGMNSPLHF.

The V gene is TRBV30, the J gene TRBJ1-1; the match to TRBD1 covers 9 bases. CDR1 is GTSNPN, CDR2 SVGIG, per germline (reference sequence). The CDR3 has 15 amino acids. The J segment lost 5 bases and the V segment lost 2 bases, leaving 9 bases of the junction unmatched. CDR3 in DNA: TGTGCCTGGAGTCCTCAACAGGGGGCCGGGACTGAAGCTTTCTTT. Its protein product is CAWSPQQGAGTEAFF.

In its sample, this clone was seen a few times. The chain combines TRBV7-2 with TRBJ1-1; no reliable D call. The CDR3 sequence is 12 residues long. The V and J ends lost 5 bases and 3 bases respectively, with 7 bases between them. Germline V CDR1 and CDR2: SGHTA, FQGNSA. The CDR3 loop is CASSPSDTEAFF. DNA for the CDR3: TGTGCCAGCAGCCCTTCAGACACTGAAGCTTTCTTT.

The chain recombines TRBV7-6 with TRBJ2-1; 10 bases are a match to TRBD1. The V segment lost 4 bases and the J segment 5 bases; nucleotides outside the gene matches: 2. Germline values: CDR1 SGHVS, CDR2 FNYEAQ. This CDR3 spans 14 amino acids. CDR3 sequence reads: CASSSGQGNNEQFF. CDR3 nucleotides: TGTGCCAGCAGCTCGGGACAGGGGAACAATGAGCAGTTCTTC.

The CDR3 protein is CASSRTATSPLHF. The CDR3 region has the DNA TGTGCCAGCAGCAGGACAGCTACTTCACCCCTCCACTTT. This sequence joins TRBV5-6 and TRBJ1-6; maybe TRBD1 (6 bases). The V and J ends lost 4 bases and 9 bases respectively, with 11 bases between them. Germline loops: CDR1 SGHDT, CDR2 YYEEEE. This CDR3 region has 13 residues. The full variable domain, rest sourced from reference TRBV5-6 and TRBJ1-6, is DAGVTQSPTHLIKTRGQQVTLRCSPKSGHDTVSWYQQALGQGPQFIFQYYEEEERQRGNFPDRFSGHQFPNYSSELNVNALLLGDSALYLCASSRTATSPLHFGNGTRLTVT.

V gene TRBV6-5 combines with J gene TRBJ1-2; TRBD1 matches 7 bases. Germline V gene data show CDR1 as MNHEY and CDR2 as SVGAGI. The CDR3 sequence is 14 residues long. Unmatched junction bases numbered 4, after V lost 6 bases and J lost 0 bases. CDR3 sequence reads: CASRRTGSNYGYTF. The CDR3 nucleotides read TGTGCCAGCAGGCGGACAGGTTCTAACTATGGCTACACCTTC.